This is a list of T cell receptor beta chains from one sample in a study of shared clonotypes between healthy human individuals. Clones were read by immunoSEQ multiplex PCR, and TCRdb kept only the in-frame ones, dropping some. This sample has about 700,000 clones, with approximately 79% found just once. The sequenced sample was memory CD4+ T cells sorted from blood. These receptors were collected from a woman between 25 and 40 years old in good health. The CDR3 runs from the conserved cysteine through the conserved F or W. D genes are given only for firm matches. Clone size is given for some rows only: seen once, a few or many times, or a class if the clone is expanded.

d_call,j_call,v_call,clone_size,cdr3_aa,cdr3_nt
NA,TRBJ2-2,TRBV6-5,once,CASSRGFGDTGELFF,TGTGCCAGCTCCCGGGGGTTTGGCGACACCGGGGAGCTGTTTTTT
NA,TRBJ2-5,TRBV7-9,once,CASDPGVTETQYF,TGTGCCAGCGACCCGGGAGTCACGGAGACCCAGTACTTC
NA,TRBJ1-3,TRBV6-1,NA,CASSWDNSSGNTIYF,TGTGCCAGCAGTTGGGACAACAGCTCTGGAAACACCATATATTTT
NA,TRBJ2-7,TRBV11-2,NA,CASRRTGSSYEQYF,TGTGCCAGCAGGCGTACGGGGAGCTCCTACGAGCAGTACTTC
TRBD1,TRBJ1-5,TRBV7-8,NA,CASSVEGAGNQPQHF,TGTGCCAGCAGCGTCGAGGGGGCGGGGAATCAGCCCCAGCATTTT
NA,TRBJ1-1,TRBV5-1,once,CASSLAVEGTEAFF,TGCGCCAGCAGCTTGGCGGTCGAGGGCACTGAAGCTTTCTTT
TRBD1,TRBJ2-5,TRBV15,NA,CATSRDKGAVLNF,TGTGCCACCAGCAGGGACAAGGGGGCCGTTTTGAACTTC
NA,TRBJ2-5,TRBV2,NA,CASRDTTETQYF,TGTGCCAGCAGAGACACGACGGAGACCCAGTACTTC
NA,TRBJ1-2,TRBV25-1,NA,CAVSTGAGYGYTF,TGTGCCGTCTCGACAGGCGCGGGGTATGGCTACACCTTC
NA,TRBJ1-5,TRBV19,NA,CASSYSMGNQPQHF,TGTGCCAGTAGTTATTCTATGGGCAATCAGCCCCAGCATTTT
NA,TRBJ2-5,TRBV5-4,NA,CASSPQGGQETQYF,TGTGCCAGCAGCCCCCAGGGCGGGCAAGAGACCCAGTACTTC
TRBD2,TRBJ2-5,TRBV27,NA,CASRSAGGSRETQYF,TGTGCCAGCAGATCCGCGGGAGGGAGTCGTGAGACCCAGTACTTC
NA,TRBJ1-4,TRBV28,NA,CASTPPRAVANEKLFF,TGTGCCAGCACCCCCCCAAGGGCCGTCGCCAATGAAAAACTGTTTTTT
NA,TRBJ2-7,TRBV14,NA,CASSQSGIEQYF,TGTGCCAGCAGCCAATCAGGTATCGAGCAGTACTTC
NA,TRBJ1-5,TRBV20-1,NA,CSAGGWPQHF,TGCAGTGCTGGGGGGTGGCCCCAGCATTTT
NA,TRBJ1-2,TRBV4-1,NA,CASSQAGAGAGYGYTF,TGCGCCAGCAGCCAAGCCGGGGCAGGCGCAGGCTATGGCTACACCTTC
NA,TRBJ2-3,TRBV4-2,NA,CASSQGEAARGQYF,TGTGCCAGCAGCCAAGGCGAAGCCGCGCGGGGGCAGTATTTT
TRBD2,TRBJ2-1,TRBV27,NA,CASRNSGSLNEQFF,TGTGCCAGCAGGAATAGCGGGAGTCTGAATGAGCAGTTCTTC
NA,TRBJ2-3,TRBV28,NA,CASSLTGTLSTQYF,TGTGCCAGCAGTCTAACCGGGACTCTTAGTACGCAGTATTTT
TRBD2,TRBJ2-3,TRBV4-2,NA,CASSPKSGGSTDTQYF,TGTGCCAGCAGCCCGAAAAGCGGCGGGAGTACAGATACGCAGTATTTT
TRBD2,TRBJ2-1,TRBV28,once,CASSPPTSWYNEQFF,TGTGCCAGCAGTCCTCCGACTAGCTGGTACAATGAGCAGTTCTTC
NA,TRBJ2-7,TRBV9,NA,CASSVGPPTYEQYF,TGTGCCAGCAGCGTAGGGCCCCCGACCTACGAGCAGTACTTC